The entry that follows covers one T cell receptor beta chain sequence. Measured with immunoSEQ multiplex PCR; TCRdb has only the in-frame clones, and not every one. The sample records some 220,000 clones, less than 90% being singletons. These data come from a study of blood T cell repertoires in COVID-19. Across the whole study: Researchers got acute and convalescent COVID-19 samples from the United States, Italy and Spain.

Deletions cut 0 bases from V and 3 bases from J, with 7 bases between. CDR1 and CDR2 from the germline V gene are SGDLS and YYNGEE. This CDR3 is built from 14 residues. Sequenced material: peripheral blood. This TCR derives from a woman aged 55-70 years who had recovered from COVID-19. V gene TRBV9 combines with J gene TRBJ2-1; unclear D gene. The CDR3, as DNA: TGTGCCAGCAGCGTAGATCCAGACTACAATGAGCAGTTCTTC. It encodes CASSVDPDYNEQFF.